The present entry profiles one TCR beta chain with its context. This clonotype was found a few times. Its binding antigen is unknown. Nothing much larger sits one base from this clone, and base qualities are not available. The entry originates in a study of T cell repertoires in cytomegalovirus infection (dated by TCRdb to between 2017 and 2020). Study-wide context: The peptide stimulations were aimed at well-studied HLA-B-restricted epitopes as well as recently identified HLA-C-restricted CMV epitopes, whose presentation resists viral immunomodulation. Donor HLA type was relevant to the analysis, because carriage of CMV infection together with the matching HLA type was indicated by public TCR beta signatures. Points the paper makes about the study in general: The ex vivo response was dominated by HLA-C-restricted CMV-specific TCR beta clonotypes, and the single most frequent clonotype in two of eight donors was supplied by these HLA-C-restricted clonotypes. Cumulative frequency of public TCR beta family members discriminated carriers of CMV infection plus the relevant HLA type in this cohort and an independent approximately 340-donor cohort.

Sequencing was carried out with an Illumina HiSeq 1500. The public sequencing data were trimmed at Q25 with fastp and processed into clonotypes with MiXCR by TCRdb, which kept only in-frame beta chains. Rows merge per CDR3 protein into single entries with the most common DNA and genes. The sample table lists about 160,000 distinct CDR3 sequences, about a fifth of them with a count of one. Together, the top ten hold roughly 25% of the sample. The CDR3 spans 13 residues, from the cysteine through the phenylalanine. Here the CDR3 DNA is all that survives: 39 bases in frame from base 1. The junction shows trimming of 5 bases on V and 5 bases on J, plus 10 bases between the germline ends. The germline V gene (reference sequence) gives CDR1 as MNHEY and CDR2 as SMNVEV. What this sample's treatment or condition label stands for: in vitro stimulation with specific CMV peptide epitopes to enrich CMV-specific T cells.

The clonotype comes from a human donor in good health (CMV status not recorded). Some clones in this sample may be carry-over from other donors' samples. The chain employs TRBV27 and TRBJ2-1; the D gene lacks a confident call. The sequences come from CD8+ T cells from cultured PBMCs, collected from culture after CMV antigen stimulation. For the CDR3, the sequence is CASSVQSHNEQFF. The DNA sequence is TGTGCCAGCAGTGTACAGTCCCACAATGAGCAGTTCTTC.